This T cell receptor (beta chain) derives from a study of control samples from healthy donors and cancer patients. TCRdb's copy holds only in-frame clones and misses some; the assay was immunoSEQ multiplex PCR. The sample carries 150,000 to 200,000 clones, approximately 92% recorded once. Germline V gives CDR1 SGHDT, CDR2 YYEEEE. Trimming removed 4 bases at V and 5 bases at J, with 13 bases between. The CDR3 covers 15 residues. The sequenced sample was blood. This receptor was identified in a woman aged 60-75 years in good health. The V gene is TRBV5-6, the J gene TRBJ1-6; D is perhaps TRBD1 (5 bases). The CDR3 is CASSLLTVDNSPLHF. As DNA, the CDR3 is TGTGCCAGCAGCCTACTGACAGTCGATAATTCACCCCTCCACTTT.